Presented here are 14 T cell receptor beta chains from one specimen sequenced in a study of OX40 agonist ivuxolimab in advanced cancers. Profiling relied on immunoSEQ multiplex PCR, and the TCRdb table lists in-frame clones only, not all of them. The data show 50,000 to 65,000 clones, roughly four fifths seen once. The specimen was CD4+ or CD8+ T cells sorted from blood, collected in a trial of the OX40 agonist ivuxolimab. These receptor sequences come from an adult with an advanced solid tumor such as melanoma, head and neck, liver or kidney cancer.

In the case of this clone: One end of the junction fails to match germline, which may point to a read error. The V call is TRBV18, the J call TRBJ2-5; D is possibly TRBD1 (6 bases). The CDR3 length is 14 residues. Germline CDR1 and CDR2: KGHSH and LQKENI. CDR3 sequence: CASSPRGSIPWADF. CDR3 DNA: TGTGCCAGCTCACCTAGGGGGTCCATTCCATGGGCGGACTTC.

V gene TRBV10-2 combines with J gene TRBJ2-5; 8 bases fit TRBD2. The CDR3 contains 14 residues. Germline CDR1 WSHSY, CDR2 SAAADI. With V trimmed by 5 bases and J by 4 bases, 6 bases remained unmatched. The CDR3 is CASSPRGGRETQYF. CDR3 DNA: TGCGCCAGCAGTCCGCGCGGGGGGCGAGAGACCCAGTACTTC.

This chain joins TRBV21-1 and TRBJ1-2; TRBD1, as called in the table, went unchecked against the DNA. TRBV21-1 is a pseudogene segment. There are 15 residues in the CDR3. The CDR3 is CASSKEDRGLYGYTF. DNA for the CDR3: TGTGCCAGCAGCAAGGAGGACAGGGGGCTTTATGGCTACACCTTC.

The CDR3 region is CASSPRMGDNEQFF. CDR3 nucleotides: TGTGCCAGCTCACCAAGGATGGGGGACAATGAGCAGTTCTTC. The chain recombines TRBV18 with TRBJ2-1; D assignment may be TRBD1 or TRBD2 (5 bases each). Germline CDR1 KGHSH, CDR2 LQKENI. There are 14 residues in the CDR3. Trimming cost V 2 bases and J 5 bases, with 10 bases left between them. The full variable domain, its missing parts supplied by reference TRBV18 and TRBJ2-1, is NAGVMQNPRHLVRRRGQEARLRCSPMKGHSHVYWYRQLPEEGLKFMVYLQKENIIDESGMPKERFSAEFPKEGPSILRIQQVVRGDSAAYFCASSPRMGDNEQFFGPGTRLTVL.

This clone appeared a few times. The rearrangement joins TRBV6-5 to TRBJ2-3; 12 positions agree with TRBD2. CDR3 length: 15 amino acids. J lost 1 base, V lost 4 bases, and 0 bases had no gene match. Germline loops: CDR1 MNHEY, CDR2 SVGAGI. The CDR3 here is CASSWTSGGTDTQYF. As DNA, the CDR3 is TGTGCCAGCAGTTGGACTAGCGGGGGCACAGATACGCAGTATTTT.

This chain joins TRBV27 and TRBJ1-1, with a weak D call TRBD1 (5 bases). CDR3 length: 14 residues. Germline CDR1 reads MNHEY; CDR2 reads SMNVEV (reference sequence). V was clipped by 6 bases and J by 4 bases, with 15 bases between them. The CDR3 coding sequence is TGTGCCAGCAGGGCACCACAGGCCCTCACTGAAGCTTTCTTT. Protein product: CASRAPQALTEAFF.

The V call is TRBV10-3, the J call TRBJ1-2; 8 nucleotides match TRBD1. There are 13 residues in the CDR3. V gave up 5 bases and J gave up 7 bases; unmatched junction bases: 6. Looked up from germline, CDR1 is ENHRY and CDR2 is SYGVKD. The CDR3 sequence: CAISIPQGGGYTF. CDR3 DNA sequence: TGTGCCATCAGTATTCCACAGGGGGGTGGCTACACCTTC.

This clone was recorded once. The V gene is TRBV7-6, the J gene TRBJ2-7; D unresolved. The CDR3 contains 14 residues. Germline V gene data show CDR1 as SGHVS and CDR2 as FNYEAQ. The ends were cut back, 0 bases at V and 1 base at J, with 7 bases in the middle. This chain's CDR3 is CASSLARESYEQYF. The CDR3 nucleotides read TGTGCCAGCAGCTTAGCAAGGGAATCCTACGAGCAGTACTTC.

The count of this clone is one. The chain is built from TRBV6-5 and TRBJ2-1; 10 bases match TRBD2. The CDR3 runs 15 residues. The germline gives CDR1 MNHEY, CDR2 SVGAGI. Trimming cost V 4 bases and J 3 bases; bases outside gene matches: 3. CDR3 residues: CASSSAGGVYNEQFF. As DNA, the CDR3 is TGTGCCAGCAGTTCAGCGGGGGGGGTCTACAATGAGCAGTTCTTC.

This clone showed up just once. V usage is TRBV7-2 and J usage is TRBJ1-2, with D uncertain. This CDR3 region has 12 residues. V shed 4 bases and J shed 8 bases, with 11 bases lying between them. The germline V gene encodes CDR1 SGHTA and CDR2 FQGNSA. The CDR3, as DNA: TGTGCCAGCAGCTCTCAAAGAGTAGGCTACACCTTC. The encoded protein is CASSSQRVGYTF.

The chain has TRBV7-2 and TRBJ1-5; D ambiguous. Germline V gene lookup returns CDR1 SGHTA and CDR2 FQGNSA. Trimming left V 6 bases short and J 3 bases short, with 6 bases between. CDR3 size: 12 residues. DNA for the CDR3: TGTGCCAGCAGTTTGGACAATCAGCCCCAGCATTTT. Its protein is CASSLDNQPQHF.

J is TRBJ2-1 and V is TRBV18; D is undetermined. Between the trimmed V and J ends, which lost 3 bases and 0 bases, there was a span of 12 bases. The CDR3 loop spans 16 amino acids. Per the germline V gene, CDR1 is KGHSH and CDR2 is LQKENI. CDR3 in DNA: TGTGCCAGCTCACCGCTCTGGGCCGGCTCCTACAATGAGCAGTTCTTC. Encoded protein: CASSPLWAGSYNEQFF.

The chain has TRBV19 and TRBJ2-4; D perhaps matches TRBD1 (6 bases). CDR3 length equals 18 residues. Germline-derived CDR1 and CDR2 are LNHDA and SQIVND (reference sequence). The V end lost 1 base, the J end lost 1 base, and 17 bases lay between the germline ends. CDR3 sequence (DNA): TGTGCCAGTAGTATAGGTCCAGGGGCGGAATTGGCCAAAAACATTCAGTACTTC. Translation: CASSIGPGAELAKNIQYF. The full variable domain, completed using reference TRBV19 and TRBJ2-4, is DGGITQSPKYLFRKEGQNVTLSCEQNLNHDAMYWYRQDPGQGLRLIYYSQIVNDFQKGDIAEGYSVSREKKESFPLTVTSAQKNPTAFYLCASSIGPGAELAKNIQYFGAGTRLSVL.

The V call is TRBV19, the J call TRBJ2-1; 8 bases fit TRBD2. This CDR3 region has 16 residues. CDR1 is LNHDA and CDR2 is SQIVND in the germline V gene (reference sequence). V lost 1 base to trimming and J lost 6 bases; unmatched junction nucleotides: 8. This CDR3 reads CASSIGGAGGFNEQFF. CDR3 bases: TGTGCCAGTAGTATAGGAGGTGCGGGGGGATTCAATGAGCAGTTCTTC.